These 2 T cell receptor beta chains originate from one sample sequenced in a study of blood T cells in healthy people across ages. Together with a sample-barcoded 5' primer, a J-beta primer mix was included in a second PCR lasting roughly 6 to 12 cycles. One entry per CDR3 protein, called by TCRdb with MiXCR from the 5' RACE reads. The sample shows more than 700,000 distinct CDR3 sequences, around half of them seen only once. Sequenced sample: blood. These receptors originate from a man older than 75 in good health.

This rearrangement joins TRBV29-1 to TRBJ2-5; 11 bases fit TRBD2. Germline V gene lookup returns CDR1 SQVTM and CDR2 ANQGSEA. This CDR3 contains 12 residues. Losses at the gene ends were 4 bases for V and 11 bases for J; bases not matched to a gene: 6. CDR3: CSVVGLADGQYF. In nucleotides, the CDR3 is TGCAGCGTTGTGGGACTAGCGGACGGGCAGTACTTC.

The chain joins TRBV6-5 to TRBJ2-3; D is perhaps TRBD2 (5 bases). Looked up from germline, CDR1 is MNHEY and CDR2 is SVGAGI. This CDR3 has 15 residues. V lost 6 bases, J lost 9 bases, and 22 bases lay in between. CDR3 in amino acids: CASSSARGPGKTQYF. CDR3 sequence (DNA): TGTGCCAGCAGCTCCGCTCGGGGTCCGGGAAAGACGCAGTATTTT.